This T cell receptor beta chain is from a study of blood T cell repertoires in COVID-19. Germline V gene sequence: CDR1 SGHTA, CDR2 FQGNSA. The CDR3 spans 13 residues. The ends were cut back, 5 bases at V and 2 bases at J, with 9 bases in the middle. Sequencing used immunoSEQ multiplex PCR; TCRdb keeps in-frame clones, though not all of them. In the table there are 250,000 or so clones, approximately 90% of which are singletons. The V and J genes are TRBV7-2 and TRBJ2-5; D is unclear. The sequencing sample was made of peripheral blood. The clonotype was recovered from a young woman with COVID-19, enrolled during active disease. The CDR3 sequence is CASSVETQETQYF. In DNA form, the CDR3 reads TGTGCCAGCAGCGTAGAAACACAAGAGACCCAGTACTTC.